This entry concerns a single T cell receptor (beta chain). No antigen is known for it. The data were taken from a study of Tregs in tolerant kidney transplant recipients. Unstimulated regulatory T cells (CD4+CD25+CD127-), CD4+CD25- non-regulatory cells, CD4 and CD8 cells were FACS-sorted from thawed PBMCs. Before regulatory T cell sorting, thawed PBMCs rested overnight at 37°C in 200 IU/ml IL-2. The CDR3 is made up of 15 amino acids. Trimming cost V 5 bases and J 7 bases; bases outside gene matches: 9. Germline V gene sequence: CDR1 SGHTA, CDR2 FQGNSA. Data came from immunoSEQ multiplex PCR; TCRdb stores just in-frame clones and leaves some out. Here the sample spans tens of thousands of clones, 91% being singletons. Regarding the study as a whole: Validation in larger populations is needed because few patients were studied.

The chain recombines TRBV7-2 with TRBJ1-2, with 11 bases that match TRBD1. The origin of this receptor is a human donor in good health. Material: Tregs from blood. The DNA for the CDR3 is TGTGCCAGCAGCGCAGGACAGGGGGCGTTAGGTGGCTACACCTTC. Translated: CASSAGQGALGGYTF.